These 3 T cell receptor beta chains came from one sample sequenced in a study of T-cell reconstitution after alpha-beta-depleted transplantation in children. The TCRbeta library was prepared with unique molecular identifiers. TCRdb re-analysed the PCR reads in MiXCR, keeping a single row per CDR3 protein. The sample carries hundreds of thousands of distinct CDR3 sequences, around 12% recorded once. Sample: PBMCs, taken before TCRalphabeta/CD19-depleted stem cell transplant. The receptors were gathered from a girl aged 2 to 9 with congenital amegakaryocytic thrombocytopenia, due to receive a stem cell transplant.

This clonotype was recorded once. The chain combines TRBV5-6 with TRBJ2-1, with D tentatively TRBD2 (6 bases). Germline assignment: CDR1 SGHDT and CDR2 YYEEEE. The CDR3 has 14 amino acids. The V and J ends lost 9 bases and 3 bases respectively, with 16 bases between them. The CDR3 spells CAMGPRRGYNEQFF. The CDR3 DNA is TGTGCCATGGGCCCCCGGCGGGGCTACAATGAGCAGTTCTTC.

This clonotype appeared a few times. The V gene is TRBV10-3, the J gene TRBJ2-1; D may be TRBD2 (5 bases). Trimming took 10 bases from V and 4 from J, leaving 11 bases between them. The CDR3 has 12 residues. Per the germline V gene, CDR1 is ENHRY and CDR2 is SYGVKD. The CDR3 sequence: CASARDYNEQFF. The CDR3, as DNA: TGTGCCAGCGCGAGGGATTACAATGAGCAGTTCTTC.

The table lists this clonotype with many counts. J is TRBJ2-1 and V is TRBV27; 7 bases map to TRBD2. Germline trimming cut 7 bases from V and 4 bases from J; bases unmatched to any gene: 7. Germline CDR1 is MNHEY and CDR2 is SMNVEV (reference sequence). The CDR3 loop spans 14 amino acids. For the CDR3, the DNA is TGTGCCAGCAAGAAAGCGGGGCCTTACAATGAGCAGTTCTTC. Amino acids: CASKKAGPYNEQFF.